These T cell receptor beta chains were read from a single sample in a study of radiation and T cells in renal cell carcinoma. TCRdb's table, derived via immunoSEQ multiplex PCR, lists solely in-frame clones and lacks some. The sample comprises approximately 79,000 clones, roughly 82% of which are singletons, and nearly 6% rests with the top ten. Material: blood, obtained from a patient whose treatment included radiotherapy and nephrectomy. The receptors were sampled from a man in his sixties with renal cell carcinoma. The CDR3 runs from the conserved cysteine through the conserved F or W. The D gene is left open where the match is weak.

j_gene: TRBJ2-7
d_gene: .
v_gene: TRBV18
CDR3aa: CASSPSQDSYRYEQYF

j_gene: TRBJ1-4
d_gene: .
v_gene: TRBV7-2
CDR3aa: CASSSRGDGTEKLFF

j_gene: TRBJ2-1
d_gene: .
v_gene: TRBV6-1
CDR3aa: CASKYRASSYNEQFF

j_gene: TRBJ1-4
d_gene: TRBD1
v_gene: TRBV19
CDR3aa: CASSSTSIGQANEKLFF

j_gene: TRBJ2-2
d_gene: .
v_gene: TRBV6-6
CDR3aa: CASSLSGTVNTGELFF

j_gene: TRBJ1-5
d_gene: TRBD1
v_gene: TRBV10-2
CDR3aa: CASSDSWQGAGQPQHF

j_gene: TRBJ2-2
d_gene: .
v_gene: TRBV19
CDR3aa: CASSIGGQYTGELFF

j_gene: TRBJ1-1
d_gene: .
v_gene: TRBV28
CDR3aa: CASSFLGVAMNTEAFF

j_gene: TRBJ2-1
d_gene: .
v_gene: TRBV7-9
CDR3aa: CASSPPRERYNEQFF

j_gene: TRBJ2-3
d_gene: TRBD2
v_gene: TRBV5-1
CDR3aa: CASSLARLAGAEAQYF

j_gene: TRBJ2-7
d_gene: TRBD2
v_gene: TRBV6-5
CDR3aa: CASSRASGAYEQYF

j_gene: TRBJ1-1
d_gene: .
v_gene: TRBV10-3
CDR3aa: CAISVAGDMNTEAFF

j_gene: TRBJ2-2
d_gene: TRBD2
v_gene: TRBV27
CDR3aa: CASSSPRGLGGSSPGELFF

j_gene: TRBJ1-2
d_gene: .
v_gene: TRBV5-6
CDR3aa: CASSPTRLSGYTF

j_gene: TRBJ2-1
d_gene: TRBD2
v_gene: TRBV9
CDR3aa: CASSVGGTSGAIEQFF

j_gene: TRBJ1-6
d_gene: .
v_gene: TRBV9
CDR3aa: CASSVNTGRNSPLHF

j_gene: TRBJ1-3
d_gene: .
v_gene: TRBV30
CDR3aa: CAWRLRAGNTIYF

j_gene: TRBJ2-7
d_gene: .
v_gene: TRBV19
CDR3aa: CASSSGRARLYF

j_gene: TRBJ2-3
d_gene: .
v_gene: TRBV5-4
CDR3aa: CASSLPKEDTQYF

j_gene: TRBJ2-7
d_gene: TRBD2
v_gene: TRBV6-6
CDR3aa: CASTPGTTRYEQYF

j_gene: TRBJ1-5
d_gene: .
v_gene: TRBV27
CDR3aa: CASSLSQHSNQPQHF

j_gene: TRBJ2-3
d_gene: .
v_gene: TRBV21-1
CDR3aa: CASSPGLAGVTDTQYF

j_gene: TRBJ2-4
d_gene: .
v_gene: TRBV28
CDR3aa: CGCKAKNIQYF

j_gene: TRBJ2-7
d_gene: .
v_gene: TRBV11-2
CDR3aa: CASSLAGWFRGDEQYF